The clone carrying this T cell receptor (beta chain) was counted between two and nine times. These data belong to a study of blood T cell repertoires in COVID-19. Unmatched junction bases numbered 10, after V lost 3 bases and J lost 5 bases. The CDR3 totals 16 residues. CDR1 and CDR2 (germline): LNHDA, SQIVND (reference sequence). The data were produced by immunoSEQ multiplex PCR, yet TCRdb's version contains in-frame clones alone and is incomplete. Among about 110,000 clones listed, approximately 88% were seen once. The source is a human donor in a cohort sampled during active COVID-19. This chain joins TRBV19 and TRBJ2-7; 10 nucleotides match TRBD1. Material for sequencing was peripheral blood. CDR3 loop: CASSIPGQGSGDEQYF. Written as DNA, the CDR3 is TGTGCCAGTAGTATCCCGGGACAGGGGTCAGGAGACGAGCAGTACTTC.